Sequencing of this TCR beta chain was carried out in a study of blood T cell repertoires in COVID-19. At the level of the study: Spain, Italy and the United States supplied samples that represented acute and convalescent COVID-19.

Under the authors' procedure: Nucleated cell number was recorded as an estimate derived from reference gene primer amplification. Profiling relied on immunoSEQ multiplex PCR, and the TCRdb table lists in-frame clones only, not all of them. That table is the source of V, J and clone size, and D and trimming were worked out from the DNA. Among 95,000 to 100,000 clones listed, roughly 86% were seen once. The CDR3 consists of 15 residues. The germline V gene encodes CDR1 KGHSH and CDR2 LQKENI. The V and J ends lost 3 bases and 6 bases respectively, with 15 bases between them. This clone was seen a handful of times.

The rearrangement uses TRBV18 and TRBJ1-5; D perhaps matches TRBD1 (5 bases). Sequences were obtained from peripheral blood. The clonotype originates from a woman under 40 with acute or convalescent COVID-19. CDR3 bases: TGTGCCAGCTCACCGGGCCAGGGTAGCGGTCAGCCCCAGCATTTT. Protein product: CASSPGQGSGQPQHF.